The TCR beta chain described here comes from a study of beta chain features in type 1 diabetes. Expressed TCRB transcripts were sequenced because the entire RNA isolate underwent reverse transcription. TCRdb's table, derived via immunoSEQ multiplex PCR, lists solely in-frame clones and lacks some. The repertoire has 900,000 or so clones, 15% to 20% of them found once; the top ten carry 0.023%. Germline assignment: CDR1 KGHSH and CDR2 LQKENI. V was clipped by 6 bases and J by 2 bases; unmatched bases: 10. CDR3 length: 16 residues. The chain is built from TRBV18 and TRBJ2-7; 10 nucleotides agree with TRBD2. This receptor was identified in a woman aged 18-29 years in good health. Sequenced material: naive CD4+ T cells from blood. The CDR3 protein is CASSPVRLAGAYEQYF. In nucleotides, the CDR3 is TGTGCCAGCTCGCCCGTCCGACTAGCGGGCGCCTACGAGCAGTACTTC. Looking up the rest from reference TRBV18 and TRBJ2-7 gives the full variable domain: NAGVMQNPRHLVRRRGQEARLRCSPMKGHSHVYWYRQLPEEGLKFMVYLQKENIIDESGMPKERFSAEFPKEGPSILRIQQVVRGDSAAYFCASSPVRLAGAYEQYFGPGTRLTVT.